This T cell receptor (beta chain) appears in the sequencing data of a study of STAT5B mutations in CD4+ large granular lymphocyte leukemia. Across the study: The CDR3 'QG' motif was associated with a particular HLA allele among healthy donors.

Only in-frame clones appear in the TCRdb table, and some are missing; sequencing was by immunoSEQ multiplex PCR. In the table there are approximately 27,000 clones, around 81% of which are singletons. The sample comprised CD4+ T cells from blood buffy coats. This clonotype originated in a human donor in good health.

The CDR3 nucleotides read TGTGCCAGCAGCTCCGGACCCCCGGAGAGGGAGACCCAGTACTTC. Amino acid sequence: CASSSGPPERETQYF. This chain links TRBV5-4 with TRBJ2-5, with unresolved D. The CDR3 totals 15 residues. CDR1 and CDR2 from the germline V gene are SGHNT and YYREEE (reference sequence). Trimming took off 3 bases at V and 5 bases at J, with 17 bases between the two ends.